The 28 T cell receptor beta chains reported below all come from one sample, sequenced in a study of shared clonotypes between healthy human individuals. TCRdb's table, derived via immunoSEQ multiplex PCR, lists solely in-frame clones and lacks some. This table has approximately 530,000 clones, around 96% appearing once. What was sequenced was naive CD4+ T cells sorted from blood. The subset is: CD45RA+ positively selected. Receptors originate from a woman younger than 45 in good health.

The CDR3 DNA reads TGTGCCAGCAGCAAAAACCCTGTCCTAGCGGGAGAGTACGAGCAGTACTTC. This gives the protein CASSKNPVLAGEYEQYF. The chain is built from TRBV21-1 and TRBJ2-7; the table assigns TRBD2, which was not confirmed against the DNA. TRBV21-1 is annotated as a pseudogene. This CDR3 region has 17 residues.

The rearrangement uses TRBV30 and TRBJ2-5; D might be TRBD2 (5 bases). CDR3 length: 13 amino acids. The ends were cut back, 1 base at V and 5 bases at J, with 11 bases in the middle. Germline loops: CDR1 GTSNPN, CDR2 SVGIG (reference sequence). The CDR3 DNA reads TGTGCCTGGAGTGGGGCCCGAGGGGAGACCCAGTACTTC. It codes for CAWSGARGETQYF.

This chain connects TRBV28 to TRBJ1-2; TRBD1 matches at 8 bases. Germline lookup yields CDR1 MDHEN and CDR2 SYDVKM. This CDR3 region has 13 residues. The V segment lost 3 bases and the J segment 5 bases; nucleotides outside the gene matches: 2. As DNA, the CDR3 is TGTGCCAGCAGTTTCGGACAGGGTTATGGCTACACCTTC. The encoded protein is CASSFGQGYGYTF.

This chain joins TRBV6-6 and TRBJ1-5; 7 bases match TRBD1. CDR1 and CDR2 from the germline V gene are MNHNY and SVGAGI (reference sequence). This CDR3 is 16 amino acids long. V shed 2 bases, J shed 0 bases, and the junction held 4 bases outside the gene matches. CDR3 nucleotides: TGTGCCAGCAGTTACGGACAGGACTATAGCAATCAGCCCCAGCATTTT. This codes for CASSYGQDYSNQPQHF.

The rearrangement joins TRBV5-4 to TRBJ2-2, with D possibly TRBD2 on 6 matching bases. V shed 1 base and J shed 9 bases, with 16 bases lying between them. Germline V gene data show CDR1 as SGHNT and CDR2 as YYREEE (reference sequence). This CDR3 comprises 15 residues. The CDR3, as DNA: TGTGCCAGCAGCTTGCTCGCGGGAAGACCCCGGGAGCTGTTTTTT. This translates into CASSLLAGRPRELFF.

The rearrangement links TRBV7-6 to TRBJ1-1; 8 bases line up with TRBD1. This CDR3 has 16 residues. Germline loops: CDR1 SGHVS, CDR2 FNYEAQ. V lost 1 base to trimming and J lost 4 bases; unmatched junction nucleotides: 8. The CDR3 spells CASSLGVGRGPTEAFF. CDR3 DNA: TGTGCCAGCAGCTTAGGCGTCGGCAGGGGGCCCACTGAAGCTTTCTTT.

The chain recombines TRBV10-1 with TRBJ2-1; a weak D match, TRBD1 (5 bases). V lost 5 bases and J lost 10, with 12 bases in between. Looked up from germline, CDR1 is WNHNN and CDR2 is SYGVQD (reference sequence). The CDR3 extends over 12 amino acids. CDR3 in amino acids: CASSLLGEEQFF. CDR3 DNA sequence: TGCGCCAGCAGTCTCCTAGGGGAAGAGCAGTTCTTC.

For the CDR3, the DNA is TGTGCCAGCAGCCGTAGTCGGGACAGCACAGATACGCAGTATTTT. Translating it yields CASSRSRDSTDTQYF. The rearrangement joins TRBV6-5 to TRBJ2-3; either TRBD1 or TRBD2 may fit D (5 bases each). The V end was cut by 6 bases, the J end by 0 bases, with 13 bases between. The germline CDR1 and CDR2 sequences are MNHEY and SVGAGI. The CDR3 runs to 15 residues.

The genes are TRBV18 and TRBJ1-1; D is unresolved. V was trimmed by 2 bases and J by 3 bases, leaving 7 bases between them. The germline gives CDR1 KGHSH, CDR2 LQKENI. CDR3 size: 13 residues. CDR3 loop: CASSPIEDTEAFF. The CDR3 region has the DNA TGTGCCAGCTCACCAATTGAAGACACTGAAGCTTTCTTT.

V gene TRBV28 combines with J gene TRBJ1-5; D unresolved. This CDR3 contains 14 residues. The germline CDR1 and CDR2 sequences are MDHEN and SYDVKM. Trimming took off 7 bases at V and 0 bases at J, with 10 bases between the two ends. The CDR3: CASKRRNSNQPQHF. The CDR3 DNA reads TGTGCCAGCAAAAGACGGAATAGCAATCAGCCCCAGCATTTT.

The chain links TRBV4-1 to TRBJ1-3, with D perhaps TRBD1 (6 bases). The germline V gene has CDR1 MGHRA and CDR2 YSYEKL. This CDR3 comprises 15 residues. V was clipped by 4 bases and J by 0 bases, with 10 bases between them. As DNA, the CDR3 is TGCGCCAGCAGCCTTTTGACAGGCTCTGGAAACACCATATATTTT. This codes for CASSLLTGSGNTIYF.

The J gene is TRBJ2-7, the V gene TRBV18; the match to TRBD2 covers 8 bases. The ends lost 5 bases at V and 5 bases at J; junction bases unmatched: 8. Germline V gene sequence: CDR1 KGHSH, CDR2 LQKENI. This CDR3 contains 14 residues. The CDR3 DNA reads TGTGCCAGCTCAAACAGCGGGAGCATCGACGAGCAGTACTTC. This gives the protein CASSNSGSIDEQYF.

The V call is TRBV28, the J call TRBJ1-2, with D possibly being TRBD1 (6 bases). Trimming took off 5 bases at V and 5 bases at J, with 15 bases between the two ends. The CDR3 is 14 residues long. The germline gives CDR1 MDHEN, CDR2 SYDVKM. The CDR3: CASSRTDRAYGYTF. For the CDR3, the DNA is TGTGCCAGCAGTCGTACGGACAGAGCGTATGGCTACACCTTC.

The CDR3 protein is CASRSTGQGGDEQYF. The CDR3 nucleotides read TGTGCCAGCAGATCTACGGGACAGGGAGGCGACGAGCAGTACTTC. The rearrangement uses TRBV7-9 and TRBJ2-5; 9 nucleotides line up with TRBD1. With the DNA end fitting TRBJ2-7 better, the J assignment may be wrong. The germline V gene encodes CDR1 SEHNR and CDR2 FQNEAQ (reference sequence). This CDR3 is built from 15 residues.

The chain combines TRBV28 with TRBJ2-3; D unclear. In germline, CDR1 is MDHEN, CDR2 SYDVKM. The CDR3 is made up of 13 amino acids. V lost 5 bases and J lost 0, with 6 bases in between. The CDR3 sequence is CASSHGSTDTQYF. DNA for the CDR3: TGTGCCAGCAGTCACGGGAGCACAGATACGCAGTATTTT.

CDR3 amino acids: CSASPDQQYF. The CDR3 nucleotides read TGCAGTGCTAGCCCAGATCAGCAGTACTTC. The gene calls are TRBV20-1 and TRBJ2-7; D gene ambiguous. CDR3 length: 10 amino acids. Germline values: CDR1 DFQATT, CDR2 SNEGSKA (reference sequence). Trimming left V 3 bases short and J 8 bases short, with 8 bases between.

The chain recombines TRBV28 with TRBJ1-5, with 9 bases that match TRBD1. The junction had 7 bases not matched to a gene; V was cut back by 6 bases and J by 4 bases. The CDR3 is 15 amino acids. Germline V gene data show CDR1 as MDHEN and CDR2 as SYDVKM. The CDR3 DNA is TGTGCCAGCAGCAGGACAGGGGCGCTGAATCAGCCCCAGCATTTT. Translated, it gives CASSRTGALNQPQHF.

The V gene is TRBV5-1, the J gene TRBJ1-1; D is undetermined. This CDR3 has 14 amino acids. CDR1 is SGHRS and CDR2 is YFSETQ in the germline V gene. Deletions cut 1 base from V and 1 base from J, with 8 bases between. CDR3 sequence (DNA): TGCGCCAGCAGCTTGTATGAGCAGAACACTGAAGCTTTCTTT. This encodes CASSLYEQNTEAFF.

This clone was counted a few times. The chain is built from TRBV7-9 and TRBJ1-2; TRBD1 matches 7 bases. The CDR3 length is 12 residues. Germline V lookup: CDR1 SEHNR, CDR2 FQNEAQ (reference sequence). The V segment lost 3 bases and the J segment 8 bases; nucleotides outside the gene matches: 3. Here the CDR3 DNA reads TGTGCCAGCAGCTTCGACAGGGAAGGCTACACCTTC. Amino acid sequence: CASSFDREGYTF.

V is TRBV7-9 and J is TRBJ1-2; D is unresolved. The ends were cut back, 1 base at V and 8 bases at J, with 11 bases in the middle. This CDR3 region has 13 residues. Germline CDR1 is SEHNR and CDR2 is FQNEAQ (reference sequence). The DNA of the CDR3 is TGTGCCAGCAGCTTAGATTTCAGGCTCGGCTACACCTTC. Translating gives CASSLDFRLGYTF.

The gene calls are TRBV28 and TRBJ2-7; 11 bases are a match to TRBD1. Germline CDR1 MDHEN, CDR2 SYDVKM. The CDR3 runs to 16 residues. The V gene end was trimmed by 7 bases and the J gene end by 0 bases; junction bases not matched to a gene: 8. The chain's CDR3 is CASTQPGTGGSYEQYF. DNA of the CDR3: TGTGCCAGCACCCAACCCGGGACAGGGGGCTCCTACGAGCAGTACTTC. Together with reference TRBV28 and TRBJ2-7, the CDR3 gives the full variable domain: DVKVTQSSRYLVKRTGEKVFLECVQDMDHENMFWYRQDPGLGLRLIYFSYDVKMKEKGDIPEGYSVSREKKERFSLILESASTNQTSMYLCASTQPGTGGSYEQYFGPGTRLTVT.

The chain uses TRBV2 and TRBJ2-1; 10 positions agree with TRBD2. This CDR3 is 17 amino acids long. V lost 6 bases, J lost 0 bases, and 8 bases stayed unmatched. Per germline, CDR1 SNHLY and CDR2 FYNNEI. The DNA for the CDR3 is TGTGCCAGCAGGGTGGGACTAGCGAACCCCTCCTACAATGAGCAGTTCTTC. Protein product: CASRVGLANPSYNEQFF.

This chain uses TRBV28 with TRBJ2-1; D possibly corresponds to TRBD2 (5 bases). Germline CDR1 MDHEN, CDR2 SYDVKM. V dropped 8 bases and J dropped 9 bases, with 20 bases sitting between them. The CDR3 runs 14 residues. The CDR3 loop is CASRAGQALAEQFF. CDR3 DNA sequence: TGTGCCAGCCGTGCCGGGCAGGCCCTAGCTGAGCAGTTCTTC.

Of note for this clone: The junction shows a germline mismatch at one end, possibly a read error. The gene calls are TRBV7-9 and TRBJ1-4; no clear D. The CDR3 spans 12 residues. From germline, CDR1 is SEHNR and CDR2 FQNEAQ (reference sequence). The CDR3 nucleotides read TGTGCCAGCAGCTTGGGTGCCGAAGTCTCGTCTTTT. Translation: CASSLGAEVSSF.

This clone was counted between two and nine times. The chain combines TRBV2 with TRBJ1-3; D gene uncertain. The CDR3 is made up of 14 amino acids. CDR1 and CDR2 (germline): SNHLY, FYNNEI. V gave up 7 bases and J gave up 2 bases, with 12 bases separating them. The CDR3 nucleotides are TGTGCCAGCACCATGACCGCGCCTGGAAACACCATATATTTT. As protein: CASTMTAPGNTIYF.

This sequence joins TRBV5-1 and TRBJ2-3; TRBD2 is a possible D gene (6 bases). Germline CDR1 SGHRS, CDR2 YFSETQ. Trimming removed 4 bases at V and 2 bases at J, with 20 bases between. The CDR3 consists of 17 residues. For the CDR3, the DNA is TGCGCCAGCAGCGAAACCCCGACTAGGAGGGACACAGATACGCAGTATTTT. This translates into CASSETPTRRDTDTQYF.

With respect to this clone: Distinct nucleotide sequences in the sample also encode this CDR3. The chain's CDR3 is CATRGSNQPQHF. The CDR3 DNA reads TGTGCCACCCGGGGTTCCAATCAGCCCCAGCATTTT. This chain uses TRBV10-3 with TRBJ1-5; no reliable D call. This CDR3 has 12 residues. V lost 10 bases and J lost 3, with 10 bases in between. CDR1 is ENHRY and CDR2 is SYGVKD in the germline V gene.

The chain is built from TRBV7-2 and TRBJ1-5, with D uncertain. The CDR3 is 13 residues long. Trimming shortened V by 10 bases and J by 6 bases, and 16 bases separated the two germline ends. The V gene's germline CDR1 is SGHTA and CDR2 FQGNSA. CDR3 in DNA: TGTGCCACCGCACCCCCTTCGGTTCAGCCCCAGCATTTT. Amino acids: CATAPPSVQPQHF.